This T cell receptor (beta chain) was found in a study of cytomegalovirus exposure and HLA in healthy donors. Whole-study results and caveats: Confirmation in vitro established that a few CMV-associated chains were specific for CMV antigens.

Points on this clone: Antigen unknown.

Primers: 60 Vbeta forward and 13 Jbeta reverse. The method was immunoSEQ multiplex PCR; TCRdb's version includes in-frame clones alone and lacks a portion of them. This table holds tens of thousands of clones, 75% to 85% found once. With 0 bases removed from V and 9 bases from J, the gap between germline ends came to 16 bases. Germline V CDR1 and CDR2: SGHRS, YFSETQ. The CDR3 runs 16 residues. Sequenced sample: PBMCs. This TCR was sampled from a man in his fifties or sixties in good health and CMV-seropositive. The rearrangement uses TRBV5-1 and TRBJ1-6, with D perhaps matching TRBD1 (5 bases). CDR3 sequence (DNA): TGCGCCAGCAGCTTGGATGTTGCGGGGCCAGGTTCACCCCTCCACTTT. It encodes CASSLDVAGPGSPLHF.